This TCR beta chain was sequenced for a study of T cell responses to AZD1222 COVID-19 vaccine. General study points: Donors in the cohort were predominantly white British and more often female, and clonal diversity was possibly underestimated. Spike regions recognized by vaccine-associated CD4 TCRs spanned the protein, led by 160-218 and 743-854. Repertoire collection took place solely once the T cell response had peaked.

Sequencing used immunoSEQ multiplex PCR; TCRdb keeps in-frame clones, though not all of them. The repertoire consists of about 92,000 clones, with roughly 93% occurring once and the leading ten covering about 20%. Germline CDR1 LGHDT, CDR2 YNNKEL (reference sequence). This CDR3 comprises 14 residues. V dropped 3 bases and J dropped 4 bases, with 7 bases sitting between them. As to this clone: Its antigen remains unknown.

The sequences come from peripheral blood, collected on day 0 of AZD1222 vaccination. The V gene is TRBV3-1 (or the pseudogene TRBV3-2), the J gene TRBJ2-6, with unresolved D. The clonotype originates from an adult in good health. The CDR3 protein is CASSQRSGANVLTF. In nucleotides, the CDR3 is TGTGCCAGCAGCCAGAGATCCGGGGCCAACGTCCTGACTTTC.